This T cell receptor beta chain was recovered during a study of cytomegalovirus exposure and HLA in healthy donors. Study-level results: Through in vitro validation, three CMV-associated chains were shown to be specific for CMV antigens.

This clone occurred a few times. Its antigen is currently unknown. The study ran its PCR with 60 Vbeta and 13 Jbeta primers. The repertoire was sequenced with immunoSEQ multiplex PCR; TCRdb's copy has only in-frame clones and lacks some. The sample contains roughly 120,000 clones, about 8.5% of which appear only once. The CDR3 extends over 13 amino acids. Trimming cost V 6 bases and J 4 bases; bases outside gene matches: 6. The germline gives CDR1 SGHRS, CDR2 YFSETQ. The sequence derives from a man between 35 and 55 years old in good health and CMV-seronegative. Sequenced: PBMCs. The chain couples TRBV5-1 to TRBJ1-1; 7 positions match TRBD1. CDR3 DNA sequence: TGCGCCAGCATACCGACAGGGCGCACTGAAGCTTTCTTT. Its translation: CASIPTGRTEAFF.